This T cell receptor (beta chain) was recorded in a study of immune cell composition in non-small cell lung cancer. The data were produced by immunoSEQ multiplex PCR, yet TCRdb's version contains in-frame clones alone and is incomplete. The sample lists approximately 13,000 clones; over 70% were seen once. The table lists this clone with a count of one. Germline V CDR1 and CDR2: MGHRA, YSYEKL. The CDR3 spans 13 residues. V lost 0 bases, J lost 3 bases, and 3 bases lay in between. The sequenced sample consisted of lung tumor tissue. This sequence was found in a human donor with non-small cell lung cancer. The chain employs TRBV4-1 and TRBJ1-5; D gene ambiguous. The CDR3 spells CASSQDPNQPQHF. The CDR3, as DNA: TGCGCCAGCAGCCAAGACCCCAATCAGCCCCAGCATTTT.